The rows below give T cell receptor beta chains drawn from one sample of a study of response to subunit inactivated influenza vaccine. TCRdb independently ran MiXCR on the RT-PCR reads; one entry per CDR3 protein. Counted here are hundreds of thousands of distinct CDR3 sequences, under 20% occurring once; the ten biggest clones make up approximately 10%. The sequences come from PBMCs from blood, collected roughly 5 days after vaccination. The origin of the receptors is a man aged 50 to 60 who received an inactivated influenza vaccine. Each CDR3 is given with its conserved first and last residue. The order of the fields is clone size, V gene, D gene, J gene, CDR3 DNA, CDR3 protein. D genes are given only for firm matches. Rows give clone size only sometimes, using once, few, many, or a class for an expanded clone.

clone size: NA
V gene: TRBV12-3/TRBV12-4
D gene: NA
J gene: TRBJ2-2
CDR3 DNA: TGTGCCAGCAGTTTAGCAGGCCAGGTCATCCGGGAGCTGTTTTTT
CDR3 protein: CASSLAGQVIRELFF

clone size: few
V gene: TRBV6-4
D gene: NA
J gene: TRBJ1-6
CDR3 DNA: TGTGCCAGCAGCGAGGGTGGAAATTCACCCCTCCACTTT
CDR3 protein: CASSEGGNSPLHF

clone size: many
V gene: TRBV7-2
D gene: NA
J gene: TRBJ2-7
CDR3 DNA: TGTGCCAGCAGCGCGGGGCTCTACGAGCAGTACTTC
CDR3 protein: CASSAGLYEQYF

clone size: few
V gene: TRBV30
D gene: NA
J gene: TRBJ2-2
CDR3 DNA: TGTGCCTGGATTAACAGGGATGTAACCGGGGAGCTGTTTTTT
CDR3 protein: CAWINRDVTGELFF

clone size: few
V gene: TRBV12-3/TRBV12-4
D gene: TRBD1
J gene: TRBJ2-5
CDR3 DNA: TGTGCCAGCAGACCCGGGACAGGGAAAGAGACCCAGTACTTC
CDR3 protein: CASRPGTGKETQYF

clone size: many
V gene: TRBV12-3/TRBV12-4
D gene: NA
J gene: TRBJ2-2
CDR3 DNA: TGTGCCAGCAGTTTGGCGGGGTGGGGCACCGGGGAGCTGTTTTTT
CDR3 protein: CASSLAGWGTGELFF

clone size: NA
V gene: TRBV29-1
D gene: NA
J gene: TRBJ1-1
CDR3 DNA: TGCAGCGTTGAAGGATTGCGGCTGAACACTGAAGCTTTCTTT
CDR3 protein: CSVEGLRLNTEAFF

clone size: NA
V gene: TRBV25-1
D gene: TRBD1
J gene: TRBJ2-2
CDR3 DNA: TGTGCCAGCAGTGCGGGACAGTTGAACACCGGGGAGCTGTATTTT
CDR3 protein: CASSAGQLNTGELYF

clone size: few
V gene: TRBV5-5
D gene: TRBD2
J gene: TRBJ2-1
CDR3 DNA: TGTGCCAGCAGCTTGGGGGATAGCGGGAGGGGGCCGATTGAGCAGTTCTTC
CDR3 protein: CASSLGDSGRGPIEQFF

clone size: many
V gene: TRBV12-3/TRBV12-4
D gene: NA
J gene: TRBJ1-1
CDR3 DNA: TGTGCCAGCAGTTTAGTGGGGGTTACTGAAGCTTTCTTT
CDR3 protein: CASSLVGVTEAFF

clone size: NA
V gene: TRBV28
D gene: NA
J gene: TRBJ2-7
CDR3 DNA: TGTGCCAGCAGTTCAACCCTATCCTACGAGCAGTACTTC
CDR3 protein: CASSSTLSYEQYF

clone size: few
V gene: TRBV5-1
D gene: TRBD1
J gene: TRBJ1-1
CDR3 DNA: TGCGCCAGCAGCGCGGGACAGTCGAACACTGAAGCTTTCTTT
CDR3 protein: CASSAGQSNTEAFF

clone size: few
V gene: TRBV7-2
D gene: TRBD1
J gene: TRBJ2-1
CDR3 DNA: TGTGCCAGCAGCCTAGGGGGGGACAGGGGCCAGTACAATGAGCAGTTCTTC
CDR3 protein: CASSLGGDRGQYNEQFF

clone size: few
V gene: TRBV4-2
D gene: TRBD2
J gene: TRBJ2-5
CDR3 DNA: TGTGCCAGCACCGCTTCGGACCTAGCGGGAGATGAGACCCAGTACTTC
CDR3 protein: CASTASDLAGDETQYF

clone size: once
V gene: TRBV28
D gene: NA
J gene: TRBJ1-5
CDR3 DNA: TGTGCCAGCAGTTTATCTAGTAACAGTCCCGAGAAGTATAGCAATCAGCCCCAGCATTTT
CDR3 protein: CASSLSSNSPEKYSNQPQHF

clone size: NA
V gene: TRBV4-3
D gene: NA
J gene: TRBJ1-1
CDR3 DNA: TGCGCCAGCAGCCAAGAGCCGAACACTGAAGCTTTCTTT
CDR3 protein: CASSQEPNTEAFF

clone size: NA
V gene: TRBV11-2
D gene: NA
J gene: TRBJ1-2
CDR3 DNA: TGTGCCAGCAGCTTAGTCCCCTCAGTGGTACAGGGCGACTATGGCTACACCTTC
CDR3 protein: CASSLVPSVVQGDYGYTF

clone size: once
V gene: TRBV2
D gene: NA
J gene: TRBJ2-7
CDR3 DNA: TGTGCCAGCAGTGTTCGTGGGTCCGAGGGAATCGAGCAGTACTTC
CDR3 protein: CASSVRGSEGIEQYF

clone size: NA
V gene: TRBV7-6
D gene: NA
J gene: TRBJ2-7
CDR3 DNA: TGTGCCAGCAGTACCGGGCCATCCTTTTCCGAGCAGTACTTC
CDR3 protein: CASSTGPSFSEQYF

clone size: few
V gene: TRBV6-2/TRBV6-3
D gene: TRBD2
J gene: TRBJ2-7
CDR3 DNA: TGTGCCAGCAGTTACTCGAGTCTCGCGGGAGGGCCCTACGAGCAGTACTTC
CDR3 protein: CASSYSSLAGGPYEQYF

clone size: few
V gene: TRBV12-3/TRBV12-4
D gene: NA
J gene: TRBJ2-3
CDR3 DNA: TGTGCCAGCAGTTCGGGACTGGATACGCAGTATTTT
CDR3 protein: CASSSGLDTQYF

clone size: NA
V gene: TRBV6-1
D gene: TRBD2
J gene: TRBJ2-5
CDR3 DNA: TGTGCCAGCAGTGAAAGGAGCGGGAGCCAAGAGACCCAGTACTTC
CDR3 protein: CASSERSGSQETQYF

clone size: few
V gene: TRBV27
D gene: TRBD1
J gene: TRBJ2-7
CDR3 DNA: TGTGCCAGCAGTCAAATCGGGACAGACTACGAGCAGTACTTC
CDR3 protein: CASSQIGTDYEQYF

clone size: few
V gene: TRBV10-1
D gene: TRBD2
J gene: TRBJ2-1
CDR3 DNA: TGCGCCAGCAGCCCCCGAGCGGGGTCTTCCTACAATGAGCAGTTCTTC
CDR3 protein: CASSPRAGSSYNEQFF

clone size: NA
V gene: TRBV11-2
D gene: NA
J gene: TRBJ2-7
CDR3 DNA: TGTGCCAGCAGCTGGGGTAATGGGGGGCGGGAGCAGTACTTC
CDR3 protein: CASSWGNGGREQYF

clone size: NA
V gene: TRBV6-2/TRBV6-3
D gene: NA
J gene: TRBJ2-5
CDR3 DNA: TGTGCCAGCAGAAACAACCGGGCTAGCGAGACCCAGTACTTC
CDR3 protein: CASRNNRASETQYF

clone size: few
V gene: TRBV6-5
D gene: NA
J gene: TRBJ1-1
CDR3 DNA: TGTGCCAGCAGTTACTCGGGGGAAACTGAAGCTTTCTTT
CDR3 protein: CASSYSGETEAFF